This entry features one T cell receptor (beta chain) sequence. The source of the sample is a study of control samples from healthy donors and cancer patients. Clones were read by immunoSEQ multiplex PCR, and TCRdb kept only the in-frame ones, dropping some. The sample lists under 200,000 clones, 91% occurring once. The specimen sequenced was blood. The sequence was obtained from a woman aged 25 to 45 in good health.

CDR3 residues: CAWKDRGKTDTQYF. In DNA, the CDR3 is TGTGCCTGGAAGGACAGGGGGAAAACAGATACGCAGTATTTT. This chain joins TRBV30 and TRBJ2-3, with 10 bases identical to TRBD1. This CDR3 is built from 14 residues. V was pared by 4 bases and J by 3 bases, with 4 bases of the junction left unmatched. Germline CDR1 and CDR2: GTSNPN and SVGIG (reference sequence).